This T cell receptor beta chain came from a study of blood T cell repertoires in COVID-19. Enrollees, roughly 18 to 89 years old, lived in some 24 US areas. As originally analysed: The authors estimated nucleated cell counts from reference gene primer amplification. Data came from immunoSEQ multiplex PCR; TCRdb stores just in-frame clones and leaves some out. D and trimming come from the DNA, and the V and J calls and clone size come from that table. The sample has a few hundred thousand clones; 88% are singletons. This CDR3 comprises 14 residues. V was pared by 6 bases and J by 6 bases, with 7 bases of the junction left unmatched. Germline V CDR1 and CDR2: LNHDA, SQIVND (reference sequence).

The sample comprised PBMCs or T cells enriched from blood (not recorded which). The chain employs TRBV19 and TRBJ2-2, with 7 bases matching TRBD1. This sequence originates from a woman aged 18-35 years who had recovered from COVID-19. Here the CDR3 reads CASRTGLYAGELFF. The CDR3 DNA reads TGTGCCAGTAGGACAGGGTTGTATGCCGGGGAGCTGTTTTTT.